Given below is one TCR beta chain in context. This clonotype has a count of ten or more. What antigen it recognizes has not been identified. Base-call qualities are not available, and no considerably larger clone is one nucleotide away. This record belongs to a study of early T cells in non-severe SARS-CoV-2 infection (dated by TCRdb to about 2021). Some background on the complete study: Because TCR sequencing relied on bulk RNA taken from unsorted whole blood, pairing of alpha and beta chains was not possible. Here is what the overall study found, with its caveats: VDJdb matching was skewed toward anti-spike CD8 responses and likely underestimated virus-specific expansions, missing private and CD4 specificities.

Libraries were built with 5' RACE. Reads for this sample came from a NextSeq 500. In the TCR library protocol, unique molecular identifiers were attached to individual cDNA molecules to correct for PCR bias and sequencing error. Both TCR alpha and beta chains were sequenced, and tight co-correlation was observed between alpha and beta sequence abundances in each sample. On the study's bioinformatics: Decombinator V4 was used to annotate the V gene, J gene and CDR3 of the TCR sequences. TCRs were defined as expanded if a significant change between any two time points was detected under a Poisson model with p below 0.0001. TCR abundances were normalised to the total number of TCRs sequenced in each sample and reported as counts per million. MAIT TCRs were defined by TRAV1-2 paired with TRAJ12, TRAJ20 or TRAJ33, and iNKT TCRs by TRAV10 paired with TRAJ18. VDJdb, accessed on 1 November 2021, was searched for TCRs annotated for CMV, EBV and SARS-CoV-2, and TCRs annotated for more than one antigen were excluded. Starting from the raw public reads, TCRdb applied fastp trimming at Q25, assembled clones with MiXCR and retained in-frame beta chains. Every distinct CDR3 protein forms one entry, paired with its most common genes and DNA. None of the V and J calls come from the authors' own analysis; TCRdb made them. This sample lists 20,000 to 25,000 distinct CDR3 sequences; under 6% were detected once. Clones ranked in the top ten supply over 6.5% of the sample.

This was a case-control study nested in a cohort of healthcare workers in London, UK, who had nasopharyngeal swab PCR tests and blood samples taken every week. Healthcare workers were enrolled in the week of the UK lockdown, from 23 to 31 March 2020, and were followed every week for up to roughly 16 weeks. Cut back by 4 bases and 1 base, the V and J ends lie 13 bases apart. The CDR3 holds 15 amino acids from the cysteine to the phenylalanine. This entry keeps only the CDR3 DNA: 45 bases, framed from base 1. The material sequenced was whole blood. The chain couples TRBV12-3 or TRBV12-4 to TRBJ2-5; matching of 6 bases hints at TRBD1 as the D gene. This TCR came from an adult who was a healthcare worker with PCR-confirmed SARS-CoV-2 infection or an uninfected control (not recorded which). The DNA sequence is as follows: TGTGCCAGCAGTTCTAACAGGGATCCCCAAGAGACCCAGTACTTC. It is translated as CASSSNRDPQETQYF.